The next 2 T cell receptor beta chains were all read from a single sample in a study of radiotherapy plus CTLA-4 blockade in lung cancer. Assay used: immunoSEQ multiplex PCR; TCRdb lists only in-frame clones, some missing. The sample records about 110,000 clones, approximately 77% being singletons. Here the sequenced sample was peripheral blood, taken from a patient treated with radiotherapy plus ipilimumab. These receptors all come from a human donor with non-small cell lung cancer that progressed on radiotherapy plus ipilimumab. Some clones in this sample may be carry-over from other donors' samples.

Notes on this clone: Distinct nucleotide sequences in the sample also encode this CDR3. This CDR3 reads CASSPSSGGAVFF. The CDR3 region has the DNA TGTGCCAGCTCACCCTCTAGCGGGGGGGCTGTGTTCTTC. The chain couples TRBV18 to TRBJ2-1, with 12 bases fitting TRBD2. V was clipped by 3 bases and J by 15 bases; unmatched bases: 6. This CDR3 is 13 amino acids long. Germline V lookup: CDR1 KGHSH, CDR2 LQKENI.

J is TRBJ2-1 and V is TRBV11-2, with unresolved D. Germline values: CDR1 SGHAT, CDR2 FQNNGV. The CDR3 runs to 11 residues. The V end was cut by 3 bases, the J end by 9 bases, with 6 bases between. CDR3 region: CASSFRREQFF. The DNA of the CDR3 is TGTGCCAGCAGCTTTCGTCGTGAGCAGTTCTTC. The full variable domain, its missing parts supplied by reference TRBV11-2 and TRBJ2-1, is EAGVAQSPRYKIIEKRQSVAFWCNPISGHATLYWYQQILGQGPKLLIQFQNNGVVDDSQLPKDRFSAERLKGVDSTLKIQPAKLEDSAVYLCASSFRREQFFGPGTRLTVL.